The sequence of this T cell receptor (beta chain) was determined in a study of T cell repertoires in cytomegalovirus infection. Study context: Newly reported HLA-C-restricted and thoroughly characterized HLA-B-restricted CMV epitopes were employed. Shared public TCR beta signatures pointed to both CMV infection and a matching HLA type.

Regarding the study as a whole: Identification of carriers of CMV plus the relevant HLA was achieved through cumulative public TCR beta family frequency. Dominant in the ex vivo response were TCR beta clonotypes restricted by HLA-C and specific for CMV.

TCRdb reprocessed the reads via MiXCR and lists one record per CDR3 protein. Here the sample spans hundreds of thousands of distinct CDR3 sequences, approximately 30% being singletons. A word on this clonotype: Its cognate antigen is unknown.

The CDR3 length is 13 residues. The V end was cut by 1 base, the J end by 14 bases, with 14 bases between. In germline, CDR1 is SGHVS, CDR2 FNYEAQ. This chain uses TRBV7-6 with TRBJ1-4, with D maybe TRBD1 (5 bases). This receptor was taken from a human donor in good health (CMV status not recorded). Some clones in this sample may be carry-over from other donors' samples. Sample: cultured CD8+ T cells from PBMCs, taken from culture after CMV antigen stimulation. The CDR3 nucleotides read TGTGCCAGCAGCTTAGAAACAGGACCTCGTCTGTTTTTT. The encoded protein is CASSLETGPRLFF.